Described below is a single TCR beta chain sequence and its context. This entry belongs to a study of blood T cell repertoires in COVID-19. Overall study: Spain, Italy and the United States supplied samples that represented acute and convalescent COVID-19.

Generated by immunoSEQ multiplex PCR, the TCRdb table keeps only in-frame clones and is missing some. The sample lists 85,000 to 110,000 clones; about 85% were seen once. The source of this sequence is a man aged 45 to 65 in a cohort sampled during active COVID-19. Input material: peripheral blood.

The CDR3: CASSPTRGGSTDTQYF. Written as DNA, the CDR3 is TGTGCCAGCAGCCCTACCCGGGGGGGTAGCACAGATACGCAGTATTTT. The J gene is TRBJ2-3, the V gene TRBV6-2 or TRBV6-3; 8 bases match TRBD2. J lost 0 bases, V lost 6 bases, and 8 bases had no gene match. This CDR3 is 16 amino acids long. Germline CDR1 reads MNHEY; CDR2 reads SVGEGT.